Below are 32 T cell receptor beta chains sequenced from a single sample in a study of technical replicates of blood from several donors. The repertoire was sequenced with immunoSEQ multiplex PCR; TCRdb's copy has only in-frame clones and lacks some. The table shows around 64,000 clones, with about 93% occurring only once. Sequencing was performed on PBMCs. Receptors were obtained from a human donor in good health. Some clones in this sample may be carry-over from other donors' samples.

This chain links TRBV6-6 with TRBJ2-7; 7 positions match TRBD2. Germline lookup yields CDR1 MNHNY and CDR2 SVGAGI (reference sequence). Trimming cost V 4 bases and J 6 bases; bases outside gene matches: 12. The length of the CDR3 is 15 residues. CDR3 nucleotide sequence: TGTGCCAGCAGTTTTAGCGGGTCCCCCTGGGGCGAGCAGTACTTC. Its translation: CASSFSGSPWGEQYF.

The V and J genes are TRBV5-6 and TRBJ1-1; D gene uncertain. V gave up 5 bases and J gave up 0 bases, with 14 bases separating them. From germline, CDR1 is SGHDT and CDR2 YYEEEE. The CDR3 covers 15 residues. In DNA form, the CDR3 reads TGTGCCAGCAGGGCGGCGGATAGGTTGAACACTGAAGCTTTCTTT. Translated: CASRAADRLNTEAFF. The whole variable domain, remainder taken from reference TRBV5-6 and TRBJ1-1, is DAGVTQSPTHLIKTRGQQVTLRCSPKSGHDTVSWYQQALGQGPQFIFQYYEEEERQRGNFPDRFSGHQFPNYSSELNVNALLLGDSALYLCASRAADRLNTEAFFGQGTRLTVV.

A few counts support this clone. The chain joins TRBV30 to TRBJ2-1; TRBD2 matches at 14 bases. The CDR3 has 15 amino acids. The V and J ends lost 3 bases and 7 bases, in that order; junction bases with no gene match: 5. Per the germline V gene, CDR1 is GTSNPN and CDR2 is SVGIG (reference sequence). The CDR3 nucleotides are TGTGCCTGGAGATTTGGGACTAGCGGGAGTAATGAGCAGTTCTTC. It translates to CAWRFGTSGSNEQFF.

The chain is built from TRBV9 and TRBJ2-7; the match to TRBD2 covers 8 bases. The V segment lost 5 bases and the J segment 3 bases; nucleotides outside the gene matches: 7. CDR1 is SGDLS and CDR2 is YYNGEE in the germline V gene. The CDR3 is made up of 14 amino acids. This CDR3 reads CASSSGLGIYEQYF. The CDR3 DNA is TGTGCCAGCAGTTCGGGACTAGGGATCTACGAGCAGTACTTC.

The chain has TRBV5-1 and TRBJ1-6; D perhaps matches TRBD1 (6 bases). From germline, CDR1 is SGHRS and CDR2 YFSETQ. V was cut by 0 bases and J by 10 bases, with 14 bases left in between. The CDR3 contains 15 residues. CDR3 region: CASSLAGQGRSPLHF. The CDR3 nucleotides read TGCGCCAGCAGCTTGGCCGGGCAGGGGCGATCACCCCTCCACTTT.

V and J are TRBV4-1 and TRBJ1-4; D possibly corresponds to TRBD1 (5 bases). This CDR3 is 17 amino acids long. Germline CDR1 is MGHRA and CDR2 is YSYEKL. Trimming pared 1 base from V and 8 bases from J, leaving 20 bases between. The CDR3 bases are TGCGCCAGCAGCCAAGGACCCGTGGGGGGGGTAGGAGAAAAACTGTTTTTT. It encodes CASSQGPVGGVGEKLFF.

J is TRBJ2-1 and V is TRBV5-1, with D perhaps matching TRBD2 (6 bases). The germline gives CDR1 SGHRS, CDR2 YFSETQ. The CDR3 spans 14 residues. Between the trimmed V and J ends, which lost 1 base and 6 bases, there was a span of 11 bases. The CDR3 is CASSLNPGGNEQFF. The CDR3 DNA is TGCGCCAGCAGCTTGAACCCCGGGGGCAATGAGCAGTTCTTC.

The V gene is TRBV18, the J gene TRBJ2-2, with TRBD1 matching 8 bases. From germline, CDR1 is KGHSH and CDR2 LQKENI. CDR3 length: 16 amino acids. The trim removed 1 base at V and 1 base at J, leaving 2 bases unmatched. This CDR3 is CASSPLGTGNTGELFF. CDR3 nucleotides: TGTGCCAGCTCACCACTGGGGACAGGGAACACCGGGGAGCTGTTTTTT.

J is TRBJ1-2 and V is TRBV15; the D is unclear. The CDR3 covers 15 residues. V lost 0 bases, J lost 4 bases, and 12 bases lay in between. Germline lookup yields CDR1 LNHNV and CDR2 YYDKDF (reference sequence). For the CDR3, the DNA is TGTGCCACCAGCAGAGATACGAGTGGTGGCTATGGCTACACCTTC. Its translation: CATSRDTSGGYGYTF. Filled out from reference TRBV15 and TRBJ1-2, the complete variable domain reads DAMVIQNPRYQVTQFGKPVTLSCSQTLNHNVMYWYQQKSSQAPKLLFHYYDKDFNNEADTPDNFQSRRPNTSFCFLDIRSPGLGDTAMYLCATSRDTSGGYGYTFGSGTRLTVV.

This chain's CDR3 is CASSFPSGSSDTQYF. CDR3 sequence (DNA): TGTGCCAGCAGCTTCCCTAGCGGGTCCTCAGATACGCAGTATTTT. This chain links TRBV7-2 with TRBJ2-3; the match to TRBD2 covers 8 bases. Germline assignment: CDR1 SGHTA and CDR2 FQGNSA. The CDR3 runs 15 residues. The V segment lost 3 bases and the J segment 4 bases; nucleotides outside the gene matches: 6.

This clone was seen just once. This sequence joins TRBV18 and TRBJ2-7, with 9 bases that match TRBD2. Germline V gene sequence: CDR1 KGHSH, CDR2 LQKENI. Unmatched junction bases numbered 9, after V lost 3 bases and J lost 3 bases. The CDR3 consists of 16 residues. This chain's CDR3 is CASSPGWGSGSYEQYF. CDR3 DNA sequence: TGTGCCAGCTCACCTGGCTGGGGTAGCGGGAGCTACGAGCAGTACTTC.

CDR3 in amino acids: CAISESELTIDQPQHF. The CDR3 nucleotides read TGTGCCATCAGTGAGTCGGAGTTGACGATTGATCAGCCCCAGCATTTT. The gene calls are TRBV10-3 and TRBJ1-5, with D hard to call. Germline V CDR1 and CDR2: ENHRY, SYGVKD. With 0 bases removed from V and 5 bases from J, the gap between germline ends came to 14 bases. The CDR3 contains 16 residues.

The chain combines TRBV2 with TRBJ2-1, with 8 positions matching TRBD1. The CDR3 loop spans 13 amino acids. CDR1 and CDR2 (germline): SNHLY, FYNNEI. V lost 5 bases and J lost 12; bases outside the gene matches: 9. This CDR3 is CASSKDRESRQFF. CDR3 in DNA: TGTGCCAGCAGTAAGGACAGGGAGAGCAGGCAGTTCTTC.

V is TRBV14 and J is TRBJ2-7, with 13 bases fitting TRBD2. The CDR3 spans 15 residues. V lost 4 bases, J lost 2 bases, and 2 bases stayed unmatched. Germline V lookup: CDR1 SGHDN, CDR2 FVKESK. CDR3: CASSLTSGRTYEQYF. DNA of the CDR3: TGTGCCAGCAGCCTGACTAGCGGGAGGACCTACGAGCAGTACTTC.

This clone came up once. CDR3 in amino acids: CASSPRTGTFYEQYF. In DNA form, the CDR3 reads TGTGCCAGTAGTCCCAGGACAGGGACCTTTTACGAGCAGTACTTC. The genes are TRBV19 and TRBJ2-7, with 8 bases identical to TRBD1. There are 15 residues in the CDR3. After removal of 5 bases from V and 4 bases from J, the junction contained 10 bases not matched to a gene. From germline, CDR1 is LNHDA and CDR2 SQIVND (reference sequence).

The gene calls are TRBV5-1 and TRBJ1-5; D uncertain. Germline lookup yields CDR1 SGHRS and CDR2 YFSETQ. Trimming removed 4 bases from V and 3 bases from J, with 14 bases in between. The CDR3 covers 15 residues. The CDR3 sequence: CASSPWGDSNQPQHF. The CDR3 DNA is TGCGCCAGCAGCCCCTGGGGAGACTCCAATCAGCCCCAGCATTTT. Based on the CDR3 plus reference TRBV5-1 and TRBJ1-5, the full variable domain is KAGVTQTPRYLIKTRGQQVTLSCSPISGHRSVSWYQQTPGQGLQFLFEYFSETQRNKGNFPGRFSGRQFSNSRSEMNVSTLELGDSALYLCASSPWGDSNQPQHFGDGTRLSIL.

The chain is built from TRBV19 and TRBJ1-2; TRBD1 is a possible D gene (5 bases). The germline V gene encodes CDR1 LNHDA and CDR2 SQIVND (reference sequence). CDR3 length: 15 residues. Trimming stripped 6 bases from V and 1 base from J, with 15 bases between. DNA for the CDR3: TGTGCCAGTAGGGAAACAGGCCTTAATAACTATGGCTACACCTTC. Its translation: CASRETGLNNYGYTF. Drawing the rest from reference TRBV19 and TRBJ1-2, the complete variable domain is DGGITQSPKYLFRKEGQNVTLSCEQNLNHDAMYWYRQDPGQGLRLIYYSQIVNDFQKGDIAEGYSVSREKKESFPLTVTSAQKNPTAFYLCASRETGLNNYGYTFGSGTRLTVV.

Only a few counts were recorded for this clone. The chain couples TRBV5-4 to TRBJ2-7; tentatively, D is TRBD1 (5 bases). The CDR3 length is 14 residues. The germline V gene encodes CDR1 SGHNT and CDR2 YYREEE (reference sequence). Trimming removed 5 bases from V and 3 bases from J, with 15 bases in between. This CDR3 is CASRAKGQGYEQYF. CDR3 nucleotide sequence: TGTGCCAGCAGGGCTAAGGGGCAGGGCTACGAGCAGTACTTC.

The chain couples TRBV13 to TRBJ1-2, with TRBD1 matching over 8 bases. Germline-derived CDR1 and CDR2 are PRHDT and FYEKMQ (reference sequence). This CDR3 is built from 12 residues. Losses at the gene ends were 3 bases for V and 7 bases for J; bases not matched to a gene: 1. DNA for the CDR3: TGTGCCAGCAGCTTGGGGACAGGTGGCTACACCTTC. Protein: CASSLGTGGYTF. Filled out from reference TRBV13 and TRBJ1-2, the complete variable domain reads AAGVIQSPRHLIKEKRETATLKCYPIPRHDTVYWYQQGPGQDPQFLISFYEKMQSDKGSIPDRFSAQQFSDYHSELNMSSLELGDSALYFCASSLGTGGYTFGSGTRLTVV.

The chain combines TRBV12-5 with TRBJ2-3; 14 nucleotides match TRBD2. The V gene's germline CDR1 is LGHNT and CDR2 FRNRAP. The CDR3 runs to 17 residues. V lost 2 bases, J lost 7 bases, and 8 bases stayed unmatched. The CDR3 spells CASGLPETSGRANTQYF. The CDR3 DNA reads TGTGCTAGTGGTTTGCCCGAGACTAGCGGGAGGGCAAATACGCAGTATTTT.

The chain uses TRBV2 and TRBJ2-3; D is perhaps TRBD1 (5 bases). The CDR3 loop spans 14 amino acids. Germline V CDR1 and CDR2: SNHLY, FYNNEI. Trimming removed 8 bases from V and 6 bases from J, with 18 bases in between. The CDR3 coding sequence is TGTGCCAGCCGAAGACAGAATGGATGGGATACGCAGTATTTT. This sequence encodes CASRRQNGWDTQYF.

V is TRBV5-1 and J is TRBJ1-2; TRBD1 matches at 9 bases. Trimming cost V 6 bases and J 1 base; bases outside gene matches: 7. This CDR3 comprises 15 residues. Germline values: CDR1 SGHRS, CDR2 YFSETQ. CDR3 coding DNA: TGCGCCAGCACCTCACGGACAGGGGATAACTATGGCTACACCTTC. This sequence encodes CASTSRTGDNYGYTF.

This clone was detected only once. CDR3 amino acids: CASSPWTAYQETQYF. CDR3 DNA sequence: TGTGCCAGCAGCCCGTGGACAGCGTACCAAGAGACCCAGTACTTC. V is TRBV7-9 and J is TRBJ2-5, with a weak D call TRBD1 (6 bases). This CDR3 is built from 15 residues. The V gene lost 5 bases and the J gene lost 0 bases, with 13 bases spanning the gap. In germline, CDR1 is SEHNR, CDR2 FQNEAQ (reference sequence).

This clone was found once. As DNA, the CDR3 is TGTGCCAGCAGTCCTAGCGGGAGCGTTAATCAGTACTTC. Amino acid sequence: CASSPSGSVNQYF. The chain recombines TRBV7-6 with TRBJ2-4; 10 bases agree with TRBD2. The length of the CDR3 is 13 residues. Per the germline V gene, CDR1 is SGHVS and CDR2 is FNYEAQ. V dropped 6 bases and J dropped 12; count of bases not matched to a gene: 8.

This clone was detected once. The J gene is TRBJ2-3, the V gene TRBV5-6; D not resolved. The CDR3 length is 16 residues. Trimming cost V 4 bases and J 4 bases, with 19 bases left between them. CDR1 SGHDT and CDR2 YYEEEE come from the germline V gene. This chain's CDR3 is CASSVRTIVNADTQYF. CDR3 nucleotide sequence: TGTGCCAGCAGCGTGCGAACGATAGTTAATGCAGATACGCAGTATTTT.

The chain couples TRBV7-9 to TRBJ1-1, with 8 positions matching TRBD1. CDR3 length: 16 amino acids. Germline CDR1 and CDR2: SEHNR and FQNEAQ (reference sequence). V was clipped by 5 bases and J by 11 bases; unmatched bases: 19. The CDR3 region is CASSPTWGTGADQAFF. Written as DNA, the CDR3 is TGTGCCAGCAGCCCGACATGGGGGACAGGAGCAGATCAGGCTTTCTTT.

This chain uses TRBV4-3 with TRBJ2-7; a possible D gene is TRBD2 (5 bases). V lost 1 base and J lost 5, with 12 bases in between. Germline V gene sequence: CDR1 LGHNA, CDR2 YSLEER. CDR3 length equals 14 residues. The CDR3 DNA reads TGCGCCAGCAGCCAAGGGGCTAGCTGGGACGAGCAGTACTTC. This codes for CASSQGASWDEQYF.

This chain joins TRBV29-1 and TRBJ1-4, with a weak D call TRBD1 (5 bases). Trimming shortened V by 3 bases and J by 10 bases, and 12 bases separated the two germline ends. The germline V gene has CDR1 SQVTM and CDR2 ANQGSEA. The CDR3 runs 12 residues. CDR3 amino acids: CSVERGGGKLFF. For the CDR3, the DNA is TGCAGCGTTGAGAGGGGAGGAGGAAAACTGTTTTTT.

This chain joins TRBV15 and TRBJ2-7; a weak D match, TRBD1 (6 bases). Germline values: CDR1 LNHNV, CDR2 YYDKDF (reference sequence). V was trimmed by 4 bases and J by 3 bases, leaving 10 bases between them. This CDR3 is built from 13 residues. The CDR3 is CATSTWDNYEQYF. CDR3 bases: TGTGCCACCAGCACCTGGGACAACTACGAGCAGTACTTC.

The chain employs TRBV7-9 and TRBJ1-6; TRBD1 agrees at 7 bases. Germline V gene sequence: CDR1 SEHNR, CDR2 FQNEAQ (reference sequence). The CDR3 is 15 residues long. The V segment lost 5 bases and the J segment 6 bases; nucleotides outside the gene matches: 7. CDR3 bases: TGTGCCAGCAGCCAAACGGGACAGCTTAATTCACCCCTCCACTTT. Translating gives CASSQTGQLNSPLHF. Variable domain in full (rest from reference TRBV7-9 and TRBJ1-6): DTGVSQNPRHKITKRGQNVTFRCDPISEHNRLYWYRQTLGQGPEFLTYFQNEAQLEKSRLLSDRFSAERPKGSFSTLEIQRTEQGDSAMYLCASSQTGQLNSPLHFGNGTRLTVT.

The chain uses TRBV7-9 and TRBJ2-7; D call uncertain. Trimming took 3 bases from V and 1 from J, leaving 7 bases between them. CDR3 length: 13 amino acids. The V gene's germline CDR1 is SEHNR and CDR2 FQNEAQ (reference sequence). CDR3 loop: CASSFEASYEQYF. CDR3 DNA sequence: TGTGCCAGCAGCTTCGAGGCGTCCTACGAGCAGTACTTC.

The CDR3 sequence: CASSPPSVISYNEQFF. CDR3 bases: TGTGCCAGCAGCCCCCCTAGCGTCATCTCCTACAATGAGCAGTTCTTC. The chain links TRBV7-9 to TRBJ2-1; weak D call: TRBD2 (6 bases). This CDR3 spans 16 amino acids. Trimming cost V 5 bases and J 0 bases, with 14 bases left between them. Germline CDR1 SEHNR, CDR2 FQNEAQ (reference sequence).